Each of the 3 T cell receptor beta chains below was sequenced from the same sample in a study of OX40 agonist ivuxolimab in advanced cancers. Profiling relied on immunoSEQ multiplex PCR, and the TCRdb table lists in-frame clones only, not all of them. The sample shows 65,000 to 90,000 clones, about 85% of them seen only once. The source material was CD4+ or CD8+ T cells sorted from blood, sampled in a trial of the OX40 agonist ivuxolimab. These receptors originate from an adult with an advanced solid tumor such as melanoma, head and neck, liver or kidney cancer.

The chain is built from TRBV5-1 and TRBJ2-5; possibly TRBD1 or TRBD2 for D (5 bases each). With 3 bases removed from V and 5 bases from J, the gap between germline ends came to 14 bases. The germline V gene encodes CDR1 SGHRS and CDR2 YFSETQ. This CDR3 has 14 residues. The CDR3 nucleotides read TGCGCCAGCAGCTGGGGGACCAGGGAGGAGACCCAGTACTTC. As protein: CASSWGTREETQYF. The entire variable domain, with the rest obtained from reference TRBV5-1 and TRBJ2-5, is as follows: KAGVTQTPRYLIKTRGQQVTLSCSPISGHRSVSWYQQTPGQGLQFLFEYFSETQRNKGNFPGRFSGRQFSNSRSEMNVSTLELGDSALYLCASSWGTREETQYFGPGTRLLVL.

V and J are TRBV18 and TRBJ2-1, with unresolved D. The CDR3 runs 15 residues. Between the trimmed V and J ends, which lost 3 bases and 4 bases, there was a span of 13 bases. CDR1 is KGHSH, CDR2 LQKENI, per germline. CDR3 region: CASSPPRVGYNEQFF. The CDR3 nucleotides read TGTGCCAGCTCACCTCCGCGTGTCGGTTACAATGAGCAGTTCTTC.

This chain uses TRBV6-5 with TRBJ1-3; D remains ambiguous. CDR1 is MNHEY, CDR2 SVGAGI, per germline. This CDR3 comprises 15 residues. The germline V and J ends were trimmed by 5 bases and 2 bases, with 13 bases remaining between them. CDR3 protein: CASSPNDNPGNTIYF. The CDR3 DNA reads TGTGCCAGCAGTCCGAACGACAATCCTGGAAACACCATATATTTT.